This record covers a single T cell receptor (beta chain). The target antigen is unknown. This sample stems from a study of vaccination and CD4 T cells after COVID-19. Study context: Two Hispanic individuals were among six male and four female convalescent patients. According to the study, participants were given two doses of BNT162b2 or mRNA-1273 vaccine. Sampling that followed vaccination took place a median approximately 76 days after dose two, within a range of 14 to 241.

Sequence data for DNA of cultured CD4+ T cells were generated by the Oncomine TCR Beta short-read assay. TCRdb reprocessed the PCR reads via MiXCR and lists one record per CDR3 protein. This sample carries about 15,000 distinct CDR3 sequences, approximately 45% of them seen once, and the ten largest clones take about a sixth. Treatment specified: approximately 9-day PBMC culture with coronavirus spike peptide pools or control peptides (ViraFEST assay). Half-medium changes with fresh IL-2 medium occurred on days 3 and 7. Looked up from germline, CDR1 is LGHNA and CDR2 is YSLEER. With 0 bases removed from V and 8 bases from J, the gap between germline ends came to 16 bases. The CDR3 covers 16 residues.

Sample: cultured CD4+ T cells from blood. The source is a human donor with COVID-19. This chain uses TRBV4-3 with TRBJ1-4; D possibly corresponds to TRBD1 (5 bases). The CDR3 nucleotides read TGCGCCAGCAGCCAAGAGACTCAGGGACGTGGGGAAAAACTGTTTTTT. Protein: CASSQETQGRGEKLFF.